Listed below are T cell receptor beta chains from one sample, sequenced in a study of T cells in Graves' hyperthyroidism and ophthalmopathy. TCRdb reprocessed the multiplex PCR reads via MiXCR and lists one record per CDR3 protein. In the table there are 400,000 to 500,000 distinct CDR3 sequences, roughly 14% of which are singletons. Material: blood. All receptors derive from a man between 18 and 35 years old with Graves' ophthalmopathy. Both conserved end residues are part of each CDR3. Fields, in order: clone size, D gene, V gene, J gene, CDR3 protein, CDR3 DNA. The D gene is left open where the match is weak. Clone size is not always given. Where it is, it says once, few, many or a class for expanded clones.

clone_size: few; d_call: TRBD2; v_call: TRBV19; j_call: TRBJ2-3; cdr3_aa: CASSIGGGGDGTDTQYF; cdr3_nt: TGTGCCAGTAGTATAGGGGGCGGGGGGGACGGCACAGATACGCAGTATTTT
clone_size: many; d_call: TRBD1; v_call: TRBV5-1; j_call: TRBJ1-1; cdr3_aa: CASSGLGTENTEAFF; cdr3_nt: TGCGCCAGCAGCGGACTGGGGACAGAGAACACTGAAGCTTTCTTT
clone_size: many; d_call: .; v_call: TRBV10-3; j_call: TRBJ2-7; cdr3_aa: CAIRVFPGTTYEQYF; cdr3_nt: TGTGCCATCAGGGTGTTTCCAGGGACAACCTACGAGCAGTACTTC
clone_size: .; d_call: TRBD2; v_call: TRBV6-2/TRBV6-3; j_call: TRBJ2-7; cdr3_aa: CTSILRAGGPYEQYF; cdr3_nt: TGTACCAGCATCCTAAGGGCGGGAGGGCCCTACGAGCAGTACTTC
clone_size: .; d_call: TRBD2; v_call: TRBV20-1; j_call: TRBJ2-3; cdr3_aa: CSASISGRAPDTQYF; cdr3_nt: TGCAGTGCTAGTATAAGCGGGAGGGCACCAGATACGCAGTATTTT
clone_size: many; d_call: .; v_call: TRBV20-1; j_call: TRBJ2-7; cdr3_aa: CSARGLQTGRNYEQYF; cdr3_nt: TGCAGTGCTAGAGGCCTCCAGACAGGGAGGAACTACGAGCAGTACTTC
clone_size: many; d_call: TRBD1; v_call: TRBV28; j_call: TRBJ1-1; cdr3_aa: CASSLQGELGEAFF; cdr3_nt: TGTGCCAGCAGTTTACAGGGGGAGCTAGGTGAAGCTTTCTTT
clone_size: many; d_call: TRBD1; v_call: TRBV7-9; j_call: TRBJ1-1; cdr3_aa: CASSPIGQGQNTEAFF; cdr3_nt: TGTGCCAGCAGCCCAATAGGACAGGGCCAGAACACTGAAGCTTTCTTT
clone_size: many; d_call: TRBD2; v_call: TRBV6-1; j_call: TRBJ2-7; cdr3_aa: CASRPDGGTGYEQYF; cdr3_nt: TGTGCCAGCAGACCTGACGGGGGGACCGGTTACGAGCAGTACTTC
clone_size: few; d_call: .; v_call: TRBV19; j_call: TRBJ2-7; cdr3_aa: CASSPTAGGSYEQYF; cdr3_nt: TGTGCCAGTAGTCCTACCGCAGGAGGCAGCTACGAGCAGTACTTC
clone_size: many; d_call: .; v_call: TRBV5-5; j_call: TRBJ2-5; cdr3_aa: CASSRGIEGRETQYF; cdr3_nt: TGTGCCAGCAGCCGAGGGATCGAAGGTCGGGAGACCCAGTACTTC
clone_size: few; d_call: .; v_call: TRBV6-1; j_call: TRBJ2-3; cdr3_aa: CASRADSTDTQYF; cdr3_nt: TGTGCCAGCAGGGCGGATAGCACAGATACGCAGTATTTT
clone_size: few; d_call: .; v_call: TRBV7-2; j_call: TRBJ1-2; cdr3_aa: CASSLGLENYGYTF; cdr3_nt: TGTGCCAGCAGCTTAGGGCTGGAAAACTATGGCTACACCTTC
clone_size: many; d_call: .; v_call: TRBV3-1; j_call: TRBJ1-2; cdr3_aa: CASSQEDMGGGDYTF; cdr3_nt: TGTGCCAGCAGCCAAGAGGACATGGGGGGAGGAGACTACACCTTC
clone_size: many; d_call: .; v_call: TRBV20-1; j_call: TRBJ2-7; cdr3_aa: CSALKTVSYEQYF; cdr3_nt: TGCAGTGCCCTAAAGACGGTCTCCTACGAGCAGTACTTC
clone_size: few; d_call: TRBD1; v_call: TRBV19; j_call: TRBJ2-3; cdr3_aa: CASQGQGTDTQYF; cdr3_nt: TGTGCCAGCCAGGGACAGGGGACAGATACGCAGTATTTT
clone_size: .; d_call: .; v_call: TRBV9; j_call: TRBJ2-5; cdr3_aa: CASSVEGSAQETQYF; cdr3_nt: TGTGCCAGCAGCGTAGAGGGCAGCGCCCAAGAGACCCAGTACTTC
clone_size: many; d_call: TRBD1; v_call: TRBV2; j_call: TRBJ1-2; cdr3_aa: CASSRTGLNYGYTF; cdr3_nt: TGTGCCAGCAGCCGGACAGGATTGAACTATGGCTACACCTTC
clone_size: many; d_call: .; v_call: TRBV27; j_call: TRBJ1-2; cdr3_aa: CASSLIGGPRGYTF; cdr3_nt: TGTGCCAGCAGTTTAATCGGGGGCCCTAGAGGCTACACCTTC
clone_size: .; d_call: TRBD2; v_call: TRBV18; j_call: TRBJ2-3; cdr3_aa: CASSARSGRSDDTQYF; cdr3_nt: TGTGCCAGCTCAGCTCGTAGCGGGAGGTCTGATGATACGCAGTATTTT
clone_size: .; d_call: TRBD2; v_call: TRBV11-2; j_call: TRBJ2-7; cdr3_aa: CASSLAGTSGLSYEQYF; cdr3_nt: TGTGCCAGCAGCTTAGCCGGTACTAGCGGACTCTCCTACGAGCAGTACTTC
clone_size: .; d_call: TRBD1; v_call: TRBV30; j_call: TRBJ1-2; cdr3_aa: CAWGRGDRPLYGYTF; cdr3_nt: TGTGCCTGGGGCCGTGGGGACAGACCCCTCTATGGCTACACCTTC
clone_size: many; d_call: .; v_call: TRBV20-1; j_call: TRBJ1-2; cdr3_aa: CSARDAGISGYTF; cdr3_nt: TGCAGTGCTAGAGATGCGGGGATCTCTGGCTACACCTTC
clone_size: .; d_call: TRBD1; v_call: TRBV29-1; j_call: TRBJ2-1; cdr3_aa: CSARGQVINNEQFF; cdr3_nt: TGCAGCGCCAGAGGACAGGTAATCAACAATGAGCAGTTCTTC
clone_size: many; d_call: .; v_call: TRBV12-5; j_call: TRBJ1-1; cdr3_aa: CASAPPGMDTEAFF; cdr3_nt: TGTGCTAGTGCCCCTCCCGGGATGGACACTGAAGCTTTCTTT
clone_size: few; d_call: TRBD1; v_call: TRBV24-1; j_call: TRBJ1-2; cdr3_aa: CATSDRDSQGYTF; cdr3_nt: TGTGCCACCAGTGATCGGGACAGCCAAGGCTACACCTTC
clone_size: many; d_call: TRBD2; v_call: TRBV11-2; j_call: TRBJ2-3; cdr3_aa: CASSPGRTGVGREGTDTQYF; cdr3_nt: TGTGCCAGCAGCCCAGGTCGGACGGGGGTAGGGCGGGAGGGCACAGATACGCAGTATTTT
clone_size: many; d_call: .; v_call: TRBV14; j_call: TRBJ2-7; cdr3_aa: CASSQVEGGEQYF; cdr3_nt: TGTGCCAGCAGCCAAGTTGAGGGGGGGGAGCAGTACTTC
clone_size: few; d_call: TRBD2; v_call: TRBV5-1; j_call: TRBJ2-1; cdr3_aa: CASGGAGGSYNEQFF; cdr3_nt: TGCGCCAGCGGGGGGGCGGGGGGCTCCTACAATGAGCAGTTCTTC
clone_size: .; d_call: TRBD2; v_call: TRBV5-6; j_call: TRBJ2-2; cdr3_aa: CASSLFGSGRKSGELFF; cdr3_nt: TGTGCCAGCAGCTTGTTCGGTAGCGGGAGAAAGTCCGGGGAGCTGTTTTTT